A selection of T cell receptor beta chains follows, all from one sample in a study of OX40 agonist ivuxolimab in advanced cancers. Produced via immunoSEQ multiplex PCR; TCRdb's table is partial and in-frame only. The sample has about 14,000 clones, about four fifths seen once. Sequenced material: CD4+ or CD8+ T cells sorted from blood, taken in a trial of the OX40 agonist ivuxolimab. The receptor set was obtained from an adult with an advanced solid tumor such as melanoma, head and neck, liver or kidney cancer. CDR3s include the opening cysteine and the closing phenylalanine or tryptophan. Each record gives: CDR3 DNA, CDR3 protein, V gene, CDR3 length, clone size, D gene, J gene. D genes are given only for firm matches. Some rows mark clone size as missing; the rest say once, few, many or name a class of expanded clone.

DNA: TGTGCCAGCAGTTTATTTCTAGCAAGTACCTACAATGAGCAGTTCTTC; CDR3: CASSLFLASTYNEQFF; V: TRBV28; length: 16; size: NA; D: NA; J: TRBJ2-1
DNA: TGCGCCAGCAGCCGGGGACAGGGGAGAACCGGGGAGCTGTTTTTT; CDR3: CASSRGQGRTGELFF; V: TRBV5-1; length: 15; size: NA; D: TRBD1; J: TRBJ2-2
DNA: TGTGCCAGCAGTGATGGCCAGTACAATGAGCAGTTCTTC; CDR3: CASSDGQYNEQFF; V: TRBV6-4; length: 13; size: NA; D: NA; J: TRBJ2-1
DNA: TGTGCCAGCAGCTTAGATCATTCACGGATAGCCAAAAACATTCAGTACTTC; CDR3: CASSLDHSRIAKNIQYF; V: TRBV11-2; length: 17; size: NA; D: NA; J: TRBJ2-4
DNA: TGTGCCAGCAGCTTGGGCACCGATTTTTACGAAAAACTGTTTTTT; CDR3: CASSLGTDFYEKLFF; V: TRBV5-4; length: 15; size: NA; D: NA; J: TRBJ1-4
DNA: TGCGCCAGCAGCCAAGCGGGACAGTACGAGCAGTACTTC; CDR3: CASSQAGQYEQYF; V: TRBV4-1; length: 13; size: NA; D: TRBD1; J: TRBJ2-7
DNA: TGTGCCAGCAGCCCGGAGGACCCCTTCACCGGGGAGCTGTTTTTT; CDR3: CASSPEDPFTGELFF; V: TRBV7-9; length: 15; size: few; D: NA; J: TRBJ2-2
DNA: TGTGCCAGCAGCTTCGGACAGGGGGACTATGGCTACACCTTC; CDR3: CASSFGQGDYGYTF; V: TRBV7-9; length: 14; size: NA; D: TRBD1; J: TRBJ1-2
DNA: TGTGCCGACTTGACGGCGGGAGGGGTCCACGAGCAGTACTTC; CDR3: CADLTAGGVHEQYF; V: TRBV21-1; length: 14; size: NA; D: NA; J: TRBJ2-7
DNA: TGTGCCAGCAGCGCAGATACCGACCGGTGGGTCACAGATACGCAGTATTTT; CDR3: CASSADTDRWVTDTQYF; V: TRBV9; length: 17; size: NA; D: NA; J: TRBJ2-3
DNA: TGTGCCAGCAGCTCCCCGTTCGGAGTGCGACAAGAGACCCAGTACTTC; CDR3: CASSSPFGVRQETQYF; V: TRBV7-2; length: 16; size: NA; D: NA; J: TRBJ2-5
DNA: TGTGCCAGCAGTTTATCAGGCATCGTCTACGAGCAGTACTTC; CDR3: CASSLSGIVYEQYF; V: TRBV27; length: 14; size: NA; D: NA; J: TRBJ2-7
DNA: TGTGCCAGCAGTGGACAGGGGGCAACTGGGGCCAACGTCCTGACTTTC; CDR3: CASSGQGATGANVLTF; V: TRBV6-7; length: 16; size: NA; D: TRBD1; J: TRBJ2-6
DNA: TGCAGCGCAGTACAGGGGGGAGATGAAAAACTGTTTTTT; CDR3: CSAVQGGDEKLFF; V: TRBV29-1; length: 13; size: NA; D: TRBD1; J: TRBJ1-4
DNA: TGTGCCAGCAGCTTGTTGGTGCGGGAGGGCGCCTACAATGAGCAGTTCTTC; CDR3: CASSLLVREGAYNEQFF; V: TRBV5-8; length: 17; size: once; D: TRBD2; J: TRBJ2-1
DNA: TGTGCCAGCAGCCTAATCTGGACTAGTCAGGCAGATACGCAGTATTTT; CDR3: CASSLIWTSQADTQYF; V: TRBV27; length: 16; size: NA; D: TRBD2; J: TRBJ2-3
DNA: TGTGCCAGCAGTTACTTGTTTAGCGGGATAGAGGATACGCAGTATTTT; CDR3: CASSYLFSGIEDTQYF; V: TRBV6-5; length: 16; size: NA; D: TRBD2; J: TRBJ2-3
DNA: TGTGCCAGCAGCCTAGGGGGGGGCTACGAGCAGTACTTC; CDR3: CASSLGGGYEQYF; V: TRBV7-9; length: 13; size: NA; D: NA; J: TRBJ2-7
DNA: TGTGCCAGCAGTGAATGGGCTAGCGGGACCTACGAGCAGTACTTC; CDR3: CASSEWASGTYEQYF; V: TRBV2; length: 15; size: NA; D: TRBD2; J: TRBJ2-7
DNA: TGTGCCAGCAGTCACTCAGGGACGACGAAAGAGCAGTACTTC; CDR3: CASSHSGTTKEQYF; V: TRBV27; length: 14; size: NA; D: NA; J: TRBJ2-7
DNA: TGCGCCAGCAGCTTGGTCGGAGCGGACTACGAGCAGTACTTC; CDR3: CASSLVGADYEQYF; V: TRBV5-1; length: 14; size: NA; D: NA; J: TRBJ2-7
DNA: TGTGCCAGCAGTTACTCGAGAGGAGGATCCGAAGATACGCAGTATTTT; CDR3: CASSYSRGGSEDTQYF; V: TRBV6-5; length: 16; size: NA; D: NA; J: TRBJ2-3
DNA: TGCGCCAGCAGTGGACGGACTAGCGGGAGTTACGAGCAGTACTTC; CDR3: CASSGRTSGSYEQYF; V: TRBV10-1; length: 15; size: NA; D: TRBD2; J: TRBJ2-7
DNA: TGCGCCAGCAGCCAAGACCGGGGAATCAATCAGCCCCAGCATTTT; CDR3: CASSQDRGINQPQHF; V: TRBV4-1; length: 15; size: medium-sized; D: NA; J: TRBJ1-5
DNA: TGTGCCAGCAGCTTGGTACCTGGCGGAACCTACGAGCAGTACTTC; CDR3: CASSLVPGGTYEQYF; V: TRBV5-4; length: 15; size: NA; D: NA; J: TRBJ2-7
DNA: TGTGCCAGCAGTTACTTACAGCGGAACACTGAAGCTTTCTTT; CDR3: CASSYLQRNTEAFF; V: TRBV6-5; length: 14; size: NA; D: NA; J: TRBJ1-1
DNA: TGTGCCTGGAGGCCTCTCGGGGCGGAGACCTACGAGCAGTACTTC; CDR3: CAWRPLGAETYEQYF; V: TRBV30; length: 15; size: NA; D: NA; J: TRBJ2-7
DNA: TGTGCCTGGAGTCCGGCAGGATGGGATAATTCACTCCTCCACTTT; CDR3: CAWSPAGWDNSLLHF; V: TRBV30; length: 15; size: NA; D: NA; J: TRBJ1-6
DNA: TGTGCCAGCAGTTCACAATTAGGTTCCGCGGAGCAGTACTTC; CDR3: CASSSQLGSAEQYF; V: TRBV28; length: 14; size: NA; D: NA; J: TRBJ2-7
DNA: TGTGCCAGCAGTCCCCTGAGGGTGGCTTTCTTT; CDR3: CASSPLRVAFF; V: TRBV28; length: 11; size: NA; D: NA; J: TRBJ1-1
DNA: TGTGCCAGCAGTTTATCGAAGGGGGTCCCAGTCTATGGCTACACCTTC; CDR3: CASSLSKGVPVYGYTF; V: TRBV27; length: 16; size: NA; D: NA; J: TRBJ1-2
DNA: TGCGCCAGCAGCTCGGAGGGGGCGTTGCAGACCCAGTACTTC; CDR3: CASSSEGALQTQYF; V: TRBV10-2; length: 14; size: NA; D: NA; J: TRBJ2-5
DNA: TGTGCCAGCAGCTCCGGATACGAGCAGTACTTC; CDR3: CASSSGYEQYF; V: TRBV5-4; length: 11; size: NA; D: NA; J: TRBJ2-7
DNA: TGCGCCAGCAGCCAAGACAGGGACAGATACAATGAGCAGTTCTTC; CDR3: CASSQDRDRYNEQFF; V: TRBV4-3; length: 15; size: NA; D: TRBD1; J: TRBJ2-1
DNA: TGTGCCAGCAGTTGCCCTCTTGGACTAGCCGAGGATACGCAGTATTTT; CDR3: CASSCPLGLAEDTQYF; V: TRBV27; length: 16; size: NA; D: TRBD2; J: TRBJ2-3
DNA: TGTGCCAGCAGCCCCGAGCTAGCGGGAGGGCCAGATACGCAGTATTTT; CDR3: CASSPELAGGPDTQYF; V: TRBV11-3; length: 16; size: NA; D: TRBD2; J: TRBJ2-3
DNA: TGCAGCGTTACCGGACTAGCGGAAAACATTCAGTACTTC; CDR3: CSVTGLAENIQYF; V: TRBV29-1; length: 13; size: few; D: TRBD2; J: TRBJ2-4
DNA: TGTGCCAGCAGTGAAGCGACCACTAGCGGGAGGTCGAATGAGCAGTTCTTC; CDR3: CASSEATTSGRSNEQFF; V: TRBV2; length: 17; size: NA; D: TRBD2; J: TRBJ2-1